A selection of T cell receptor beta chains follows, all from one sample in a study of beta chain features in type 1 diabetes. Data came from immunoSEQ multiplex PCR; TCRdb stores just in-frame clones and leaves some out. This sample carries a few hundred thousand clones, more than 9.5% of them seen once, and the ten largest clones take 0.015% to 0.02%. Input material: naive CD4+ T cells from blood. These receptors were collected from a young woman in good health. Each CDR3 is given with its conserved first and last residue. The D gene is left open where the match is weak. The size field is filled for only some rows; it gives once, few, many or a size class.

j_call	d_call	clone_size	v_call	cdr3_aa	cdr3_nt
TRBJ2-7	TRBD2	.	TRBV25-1	CATSYLVTSGRTPYEQYF	TGTGCCACCTCGTACTTGGTGACTAGCGGGAGGACCCCCTACGAGCAGTACTTC
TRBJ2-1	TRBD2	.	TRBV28	CASPASGGNNEQFF	TGTGCCAGCCCGGCTAGCGGGGGGAACAATGAGCAGTTCTTC
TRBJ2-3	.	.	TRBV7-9	CAGMGGDTQYF	TGTGCCGGTATGGGGGGAGATACGCAGTATTTT
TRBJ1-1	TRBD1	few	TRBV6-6	CASKGQGSRTEAFF	TGTGCCAGCAAAGGACAGGGGAGTCGCACTGAAGCTTTCTTT
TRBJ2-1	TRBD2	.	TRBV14	CASSPGLAGSGAQFF	TGTGCCAGCAGCCCGGGACTAGCGGGATCTGGGGCGCAGTTCTTC
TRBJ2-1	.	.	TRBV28	CASTPPDSSYNEQFF	TGTGCCAGCACCCCCCCGGACAGCTCCTACAATGAGCAGTTCTTC
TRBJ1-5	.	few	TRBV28	CASSSSFQGSSQPQHF	TGTGCCAGCAGTTCCTCCTTTCAGGGATCGAGTCAGCCCCAGCATTTT
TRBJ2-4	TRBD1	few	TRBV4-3	CASSQDSWVRTGTSKNIQYF	TGCGCCAGCAGCCAAGATTCCTGGGTGAGGACAGGGACGTCCAAAAACATTCAGTACTTC
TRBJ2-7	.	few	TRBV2	CASSEQLATYEQYF	TGTGCCAGCAGTGAGCAACTAGCTACCTACGAGCAGTACTTC
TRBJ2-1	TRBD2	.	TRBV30	CAWSPISGRGNEQFF	TGTGCCTGGAGTCCCATTAGCGGGAGAGGCAATGAGCAGTTCTTC
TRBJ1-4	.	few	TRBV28	CASSRLGTYEKLFF	TGTGCCAGCAGTCGGTTGGGGACATATGAAAAACTGTTTTTT
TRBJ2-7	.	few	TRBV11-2	CASSARTGKAYEQYF	TGTGCCAGCAGCGCTCGTACCGGGAAGGCATACGAGCAGTACTTC
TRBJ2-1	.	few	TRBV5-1	CASSLNAGSYNEQFF	TGCGCCAGCAGCTTGAACGCAGGGTCCTACAATGAGCAGTTCTTC
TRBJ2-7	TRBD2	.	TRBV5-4	CASSLRKLAGPPYEQYF	TGTGCCAGCAGCTTGCGTAAACTAGCGGGCCCCCCCTACGAGCAGTACTTC
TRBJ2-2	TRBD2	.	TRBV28	CASSPNPGLADTGELFF	TGTGCCAGCAGTCCAAACCCGGGACTAGCCGACACCGGGGAGCTGTTTTTT
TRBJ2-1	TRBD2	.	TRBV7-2	CASRALAVSYNEQFF	TGTGCCAGCAGAGCACTAGCGGTGTCCTACAATGAGCAGTTCTTC
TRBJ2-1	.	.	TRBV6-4	CASKDSRYNEQFF	TGTGCCAGCAAGGACTCCCGCTACAATGAGCAGTTCTTC
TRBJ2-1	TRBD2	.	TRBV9	CARDTSEGWYNEQFF	TGTGCCAGGGACACTAGCGAGGGGTGGTACAATGAGCAGTTCTTC
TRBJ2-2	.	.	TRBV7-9	CASRVGLQGPANTGELFF	TGTGCCAGCAGAGTAGGACTACAGGGGCCCGCGAACACCGGGGAGCTGTTTTTT
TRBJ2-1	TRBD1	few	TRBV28	CASSSAGTGGNEQFF	TGTGCCAGCAGTAGCGCCGGGACAGGGGGCAATGAGCAGTTCTTC
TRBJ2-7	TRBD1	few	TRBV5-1	CASSLAVQGVRQQEQYF	TGCGCCAGCAGCTTGGCCGTACAGGGGGTACGACAGCAGGAACAGTACTTC
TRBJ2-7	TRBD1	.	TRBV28	CASSTPGTGRTRDEQYF	TGTGCCAGCAGTACCCCGGGGACAGGCAGAACCAGGGACGAGCAGTACTTC
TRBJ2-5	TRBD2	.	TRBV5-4	CASSAGTSGSGKTQYF	TGTGCCAGCAGCGCCGGGACTAGCGGGAGCGGGAAGACCCAGTACTTC
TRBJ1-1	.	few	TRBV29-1	CSVEGPGGVNTEAFF	TGCAGCGTTGAGGGCCCGGGGGGGGTGAACACTGAAGCTTTCTTT
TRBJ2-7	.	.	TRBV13	CASSGRDNDYEQYF	TGTGCCAGCAGCGGACGGGACAATGACTACGAGCAGTACTTC
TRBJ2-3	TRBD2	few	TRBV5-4	CASSFRREGLDTQYF	TGTGCCAGCAGCTTCCGGCGGGAGGGCTTGGATACGCAGTATTTT
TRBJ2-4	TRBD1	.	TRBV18	CASSPQTGTGTNIQYF	TGTGCCAGCTCACCGCAAACCGGGACAGGAACAAACATTCAGTACTTC
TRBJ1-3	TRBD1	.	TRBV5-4	CASSLRQGASGNTIYF	TGTGCCAGCAGCTTGAGACAGGGGGCTTCGGGAAACACCATATATTTT
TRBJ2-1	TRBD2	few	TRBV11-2	CASSPPLPSGRGNEQFF	TGTGCCAGCAGCCCCCCTTTGCCTAGCGGGAGAGGCAATGAGCAGTTCTTC
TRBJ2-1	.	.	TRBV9	CASSVGQNNEQFF	TGTGCCAGCAGCGTAGGGCAGAATAATGAGCAGTTCTTC
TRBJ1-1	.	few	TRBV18	CASSGIRWTEAFF	TGTGCCAGCTCCGGGATCCGATGGACTGAAGCTTTCTTT
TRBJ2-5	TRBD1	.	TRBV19	CASRQGANQETQYF	TGTGCCAGTAGACAGGGGGCGAACCAAGAGACCCAGTACTTC
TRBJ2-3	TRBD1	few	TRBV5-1	CASSQQGPAGTQYF	TGCGCCAGCAGCCAACAGGGGCCCGCCGGTACGCAGTATTTT
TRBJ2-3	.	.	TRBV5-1	CASGHGAGPDTQYF	TGCGCCAGCGGCCACGGGGCGGGACCAGATACGCAGTATTTT
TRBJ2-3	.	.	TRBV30	CAWKGGSADTQYF	TGTGCCTGGAAAGGAGGATCGGCAGATACGCAGTATTTT